Detailed here is one T cell receptor beta chain. V dropped 4 bases and J dropped 8 bases, with 26 bases sitting between them. The germline CDR1 and CDR2 sequences are MNHEY and SMNVEV (reference sequence). This CDR3 is built from 17 residues. The data derive from a study of blood T cell repertoires in COVID-19. The method was immunoSEQ multiplex PCR; TCRdb's version includes in-frame clones alone and lacks a portion of them. The sample shows 100,000 to 150,000 clones, around 84% of them seen only once. The TCR comes from a woman aged 80 or older with acute or convalescent COVID-19. This chain links TRBV27 with TRBJ1-2, with D perhaps TRBD1 (5 bases). The sample consisted of peripheral blood. The CDR3 nucleotides are TGTGCCAGCAGTTACGGCAGGGTTGTCTCCGTTAAGTTCGGCTACACCTTC. As protein: CASSYGRVVSVKFGYTF.